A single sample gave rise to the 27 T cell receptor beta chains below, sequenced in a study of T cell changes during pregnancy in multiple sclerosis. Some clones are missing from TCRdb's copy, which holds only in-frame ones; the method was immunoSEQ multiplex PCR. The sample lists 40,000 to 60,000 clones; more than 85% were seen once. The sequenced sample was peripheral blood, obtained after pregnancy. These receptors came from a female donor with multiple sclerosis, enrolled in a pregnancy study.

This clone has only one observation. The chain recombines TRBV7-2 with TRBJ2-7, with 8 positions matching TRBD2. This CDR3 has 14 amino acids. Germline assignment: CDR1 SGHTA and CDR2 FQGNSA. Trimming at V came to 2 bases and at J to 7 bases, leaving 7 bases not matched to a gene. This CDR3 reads CASSLRAGDREQYF. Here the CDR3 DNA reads TGTGCCAGCAGCTTACGAGCGGGGGACCGGGAGCAGTACTTC.

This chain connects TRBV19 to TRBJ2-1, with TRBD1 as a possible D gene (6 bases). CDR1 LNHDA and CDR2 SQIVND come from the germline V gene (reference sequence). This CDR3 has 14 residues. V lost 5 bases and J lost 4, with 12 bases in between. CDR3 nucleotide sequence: TGTGCCAGTAGTTTGAGGACAGCTTACAATGAGCAGTTCTTC. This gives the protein CASSLRTAYNEQFF.

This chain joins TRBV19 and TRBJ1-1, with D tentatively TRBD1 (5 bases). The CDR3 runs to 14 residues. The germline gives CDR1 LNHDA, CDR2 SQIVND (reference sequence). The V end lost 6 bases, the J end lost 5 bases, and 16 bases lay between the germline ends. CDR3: CASRTLGGDTEAFF. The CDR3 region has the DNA TGTGCCAGTAGGACCCTGGGGGGAGATACTGAAGCTTTCTTT.

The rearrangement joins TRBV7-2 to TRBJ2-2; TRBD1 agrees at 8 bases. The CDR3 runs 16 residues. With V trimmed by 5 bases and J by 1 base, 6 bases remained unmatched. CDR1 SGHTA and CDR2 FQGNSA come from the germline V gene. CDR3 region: CASSHGTGLNTGELFF. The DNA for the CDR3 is TGTGCCAGCAGCCATGGGACAGGTTTGAACACCGGGGAGCTGTTTTTT.

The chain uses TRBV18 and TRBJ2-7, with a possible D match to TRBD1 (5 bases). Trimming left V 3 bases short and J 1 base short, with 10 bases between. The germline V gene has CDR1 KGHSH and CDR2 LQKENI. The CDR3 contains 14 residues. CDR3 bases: TGTGCCAGCTCACCGAAGGACACGTCCTACGAGCAGTACTTC. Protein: CASSPKDTSYEQYF.

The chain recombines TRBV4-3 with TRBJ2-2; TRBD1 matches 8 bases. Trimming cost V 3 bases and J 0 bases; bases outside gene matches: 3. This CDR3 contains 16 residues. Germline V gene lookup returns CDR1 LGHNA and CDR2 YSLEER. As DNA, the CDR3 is TGCGCCAGCAGCCACGCAGGGGGCTCGAACACCGGGGAGCTGTTTTTT. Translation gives CASSHAGGSNTGELFF.

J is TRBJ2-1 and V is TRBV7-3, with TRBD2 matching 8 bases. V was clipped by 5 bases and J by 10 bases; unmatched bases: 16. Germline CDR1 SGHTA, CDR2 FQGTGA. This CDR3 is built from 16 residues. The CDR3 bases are TGTGCCAGCAGCGTGCCCCCGGGACTAGTCGGTGCGGAGCAGTTCTTC. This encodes CASSVPPGLVGAEQFF.

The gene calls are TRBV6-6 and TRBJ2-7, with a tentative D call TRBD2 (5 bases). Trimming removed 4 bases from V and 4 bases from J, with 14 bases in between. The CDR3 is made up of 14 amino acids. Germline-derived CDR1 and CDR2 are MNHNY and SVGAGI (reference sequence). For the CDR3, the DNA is TGTGCCAGCAGTTCTACCATCGGGGTATACGAGCAGTACTTC. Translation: CASSSTIGVYEQYF.

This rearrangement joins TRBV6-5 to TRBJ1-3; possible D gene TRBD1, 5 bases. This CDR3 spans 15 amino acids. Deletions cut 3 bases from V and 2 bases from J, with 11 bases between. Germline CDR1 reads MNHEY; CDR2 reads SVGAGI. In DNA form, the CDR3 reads TGTGCCAGCAGTTATCGGGGGTATACTGGAAACACCATATATTTT. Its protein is CASSYRGYTGNTIYF.

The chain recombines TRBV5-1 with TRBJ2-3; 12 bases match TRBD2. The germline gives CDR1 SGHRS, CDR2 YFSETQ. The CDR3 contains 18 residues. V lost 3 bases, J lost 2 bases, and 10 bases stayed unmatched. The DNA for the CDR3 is TGCGCCAGCAGCTCCACCTCACTAGCGGGGGGCCCCACAGATACGCAGTATTTT. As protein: CASSSTSLAGGPTDTQYF.

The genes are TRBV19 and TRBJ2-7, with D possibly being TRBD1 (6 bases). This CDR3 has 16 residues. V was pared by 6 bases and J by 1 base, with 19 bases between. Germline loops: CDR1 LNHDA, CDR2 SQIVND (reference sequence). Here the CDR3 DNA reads TGTGCCAGTAGCACTCCAGGGGTCTCCTCGTCCTACGAGCAGTACTTC. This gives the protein CASSTPGVSSSYEQYF.

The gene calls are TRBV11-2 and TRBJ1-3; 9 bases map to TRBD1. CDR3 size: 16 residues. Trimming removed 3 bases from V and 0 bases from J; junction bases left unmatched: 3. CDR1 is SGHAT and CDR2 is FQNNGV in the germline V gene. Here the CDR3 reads CASSLGQGGSGNTIYF. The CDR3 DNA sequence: TGTGCCAGCAGCTTGGGACAGGGTGGCTCTGGAAACACCATATATTTT.

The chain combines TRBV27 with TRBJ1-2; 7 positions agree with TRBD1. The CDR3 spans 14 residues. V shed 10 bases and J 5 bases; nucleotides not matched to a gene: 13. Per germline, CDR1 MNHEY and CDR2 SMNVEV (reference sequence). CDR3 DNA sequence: TGTGCCACCAGGGGGGCAGGGACAAAATATGGCTACACCTTC. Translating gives CATRGAGTKYGYTF.

For the CDR3, the DNA is TGTGCCAGCAGTGAGGGCCGTCAAGAGACCCAGTACTTC. Amino acids: CASSEGRQETQYF. The chain couples TRBV2 to TRBJ2-5; D call uncertain. The CDR3 has 13 amino acids. Germline-derived CDR1 and CDR2 are SNHLY and FYNNEI. Deletions cut 3 bases from V and 2 bases from J, with 7 bases between. Looking up the rest from reference TRBV2 and TRBJ2-5 gives the full variable domain: EPEVTQTPSHQVTQMGQEVILRCVPISNHLYFYWYRQILGQKVEFLVSFYNNEISEKSEIFDDQFSVERPDGSNFTLKIRSTKLEDSAMYFCASSEGRQETQYFGPGTRLLVL.

The CDR3: CATARWGEKDEQYF. In nucleotides, the CDR3 is TGCGCCACCGCCCGATGGGGGGAAAAGGACGAGCAGTACTTC. The chain couples TRBV4-1 to TRBJ2-7; tentatively, D is TRBD2 (6 bases). The V end lost 10 bases, the J end lost 5 bases, and 21 bases lay between the germline ends. Germline CDR1 and CDR2: MGHRA and YSYEKL. The CDR3 is 14 residues long.

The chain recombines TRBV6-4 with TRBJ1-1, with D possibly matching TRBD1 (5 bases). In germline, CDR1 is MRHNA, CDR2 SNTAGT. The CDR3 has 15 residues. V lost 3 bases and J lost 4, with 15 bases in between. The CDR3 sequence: CASSEEVGAITEAFF. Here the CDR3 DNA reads TGTGCCAGCAGTGAAGAGGTAGGGGCCATCACTGAAGCTTTCTTT.

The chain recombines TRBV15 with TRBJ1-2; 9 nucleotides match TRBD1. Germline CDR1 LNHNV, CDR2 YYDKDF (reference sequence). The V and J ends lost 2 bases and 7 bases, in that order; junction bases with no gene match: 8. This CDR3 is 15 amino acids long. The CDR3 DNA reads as TGTGCCACCAGCAGAATCTCGGGACAGGGTGCTGGCTACACCTTC. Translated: CATSRISGQGAGYTF.

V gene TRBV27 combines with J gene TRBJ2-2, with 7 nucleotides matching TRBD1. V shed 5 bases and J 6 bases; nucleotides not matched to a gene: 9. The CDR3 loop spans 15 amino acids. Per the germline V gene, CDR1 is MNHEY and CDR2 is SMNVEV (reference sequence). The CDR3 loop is CASSPTGVSPGELFF. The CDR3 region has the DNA TGTGCCAGCAGTCCCACAGGGGTTTCCCCCGGGGAGCTGTTTTTT.

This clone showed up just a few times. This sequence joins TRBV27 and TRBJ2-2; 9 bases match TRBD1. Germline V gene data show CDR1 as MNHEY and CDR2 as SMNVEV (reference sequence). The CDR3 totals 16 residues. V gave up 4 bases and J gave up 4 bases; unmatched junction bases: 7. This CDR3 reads CASSSYGTGTTGELFF. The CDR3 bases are TGTGCCAGCAGTTCGTACGGGACAGGGACCACCGGGGAGCTGTTTTTT.

The CDR3 reads CASSDRWTGQETQYF. DNA of the CDR3: TGTGCCAGCAGCGACCGGTGGACAGGGCAAGAGACCCAGTACTTC. The chain uses TRBV5-6 and TRBJ2-5; the match to TRBD1 covers 8 bases. Germline-derived CDR1 and CDR2 are SGHDT and YYEEEE. The junction had 7 bases not matched to a gene; V was cut back by 4 bases and J by 2 bases. The CDR3 spans 15 residues.

In DNA, the CDR3 is TGTGCCACCGCTACCGGGACAGCTTACAATGAGCAGTTCTTC. This translates into CATATGTAYNEQFF. The chain combines TRBV19 with TRBJ2-1, with TRBD1 matching 7 bases. J lost 4 bases, V lost 10 bases, and 10 bases had no gene match. Germline V gene lookup returns CDR1 LNHDA and CDR2 SQIVND (reference sequence). The CDR3 runs to 14 residues. Drawing the rest from reference TRBV19 and TRBJ2-1, the complete variable domain is DGGITQSPKYLFRKEGQNVTLSCEQNLNHDAMYWYRQDPGQGLRLIYYSQIVNDFQKGDIAEGYSVSREKKESFPLTVTSAQKNPTAFYLCATATGTAYNEQFFGPGTRLTVL.

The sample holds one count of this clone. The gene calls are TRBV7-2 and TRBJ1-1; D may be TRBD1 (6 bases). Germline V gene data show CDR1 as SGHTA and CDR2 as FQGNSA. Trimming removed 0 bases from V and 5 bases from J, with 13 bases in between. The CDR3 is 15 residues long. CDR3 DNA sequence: TGTGCCAGCAGCTTAGCGCTAGGGGGGGGGACTGAAGCTTTCTTT. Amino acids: CASSLALGGGTEAFF.

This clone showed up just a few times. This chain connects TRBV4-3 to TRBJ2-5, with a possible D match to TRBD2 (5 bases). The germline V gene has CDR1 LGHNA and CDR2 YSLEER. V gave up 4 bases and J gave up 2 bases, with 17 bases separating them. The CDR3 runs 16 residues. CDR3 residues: CASSPRGPGEQETQYF. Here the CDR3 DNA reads TGCGCCAGCAGCCCCCGAGGACCCGGGGAGCAAGAGACCCAGTACTTC.

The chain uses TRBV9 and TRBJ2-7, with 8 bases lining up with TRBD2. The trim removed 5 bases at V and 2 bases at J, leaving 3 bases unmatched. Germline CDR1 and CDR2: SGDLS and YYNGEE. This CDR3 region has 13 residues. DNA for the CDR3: TGTGCCAGCAGTGGGCGGGGGGCCTACGAGCAGTACTTC. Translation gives CASSGRGAYEQYF. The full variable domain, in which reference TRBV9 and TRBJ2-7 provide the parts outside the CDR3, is DSGVTQTPKHLITATGQRVTLRCSPRSGDLSVYWYQQSLDQGLQFLIQYYNGEERAKGNILERFSAQQFPDLHSELNLSSLELGDSALYFCASSGRGAYEQYFGPGTRLTVT.

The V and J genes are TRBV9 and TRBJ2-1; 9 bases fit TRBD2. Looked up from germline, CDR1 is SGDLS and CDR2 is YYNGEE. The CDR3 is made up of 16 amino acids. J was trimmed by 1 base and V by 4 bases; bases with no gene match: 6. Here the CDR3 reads CASSPSGGQSYNEQFF. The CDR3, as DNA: TGTGCCAGCAGCCCGAGCGGGGGGCAATCCTACAATGAGCAGTTCTTC.

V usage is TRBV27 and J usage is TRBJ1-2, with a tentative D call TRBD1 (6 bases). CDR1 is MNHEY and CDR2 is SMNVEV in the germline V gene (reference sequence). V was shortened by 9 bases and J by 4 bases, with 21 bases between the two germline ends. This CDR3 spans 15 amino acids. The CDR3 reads CASLPHRDGGYGYTF. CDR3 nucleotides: TGTGCCAGTCTACCCCACAGGGATGGTGGCTATGGCTACACCTTC.

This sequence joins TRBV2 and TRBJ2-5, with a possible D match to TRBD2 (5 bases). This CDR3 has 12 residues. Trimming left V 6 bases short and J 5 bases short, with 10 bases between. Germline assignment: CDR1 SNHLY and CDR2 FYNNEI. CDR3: CASRRTQETQYF. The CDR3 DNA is TGTGCCAGCAGGCGGACTCAGGAGACCCAGTACTTC.